The 23 T cell receptor beta chains below come from one sample, sequenced in a study of blood T cell repertoires in COVID-19. TCRdb's copy holds only in-frame clones and misses some; the assay was immunoSEQ multiplex PCR. The sample lists a few hundred thousand clones, roughly 84% occurring once. Sequenced material: peripheral blood. These receptors all come from a man aged 45-60 years with active or convalescent COVID-19.

On this clone: Relative to the germline gene, one junction end is altered; a read error may explain this. The chain employs TRBV20-1 and TRBJ2-5; the D gene is possibly TRBD2 (5 bases). The CDR3 loop spans 11 amino acids. The germline V gene encodes CDR1 DFQATT and CDR2 SNEGSKA (reference sequence). The CDR3 reads CSVRRGETQYF. CDR3 coding DNA: TGCAGTGTTAGACGGGGAGAGACCCAGTACTTC.

CDR3 amino acids: CATSKGQDEGYTF. DNA for the CDR3: TGTGCCACCTCCAAGGGACAGGACGAGGGCTACACCTTC. The chain is built from TRBV12-3 or TRBV12-4 and TRBJ1-2, with 8 nucleotides matching TRBD1. CDR3 length: 13 amino acids. V lost 10 bases to trimming and J lost 8 bases; unmatched junction nucleotides: 12.

The rearrangement uses TRBV27 and TRBJ1-1; 7 bases match TRBD1. J was trimmed by 10 bases and V by 6 bases; bases with no gene match: 14. Germline-derived CDR1 and CDR2 are MNHEY and SMNVEV (reference sequence). The CDR3 contains 14 residues. In DNA, the CDR3 is TGTGCCAGCAGCCCGGACAGGTACAGGTGGGGAGCTTTCTTT. Its protein product is CASSPDRYRWGAFF.

This sequence joins TRBV7-2 and TRBJ2-2; D is undetermined. The length of the CDR3 is 14 residues. V gave up 1 base and J gave up 1 base, with 4 bases separating them. The germline V gene has CDR1 SGHTA and CDR2 FQGNSA. CDR3 amino acids: CASSLVRNTGELFF. The CDR3 DNA reads TGTGCCAGCAGCTTAGTTAGGAACACCGGGGAGCTGTTTTTT.

Only a few counts were recorded for this clone. The chain has TRBV4-1 and TRBJ1-5, with D possibly matching TRBD1 (6 bases). From germline, CDR1 is MGHRA and CDR2 YSYEKL. This CDR3 region has 16 residues. V lost 1 base, J lost 4 bases, and 14 bases lay in between. For the CDR3, the DNA is TGCGCCAGCAGCCAAGTCAAGGGGGGGGTGAATCAGCCCCAGCATTTT. Translation gives CASSQVKGGVNQPQHF.

This chain joins TRBV7-8 and TRBJ2-1; D might be TRBD2 (5 bases). The CDR3 contains 16 residues. Looked up from germline, CDR1 is SGHVS and CDR2 is FQNEAQ. Trimming took 7 bases from V and 0 from J, leaving 16 bases between them. The CDR3, as DNA: TGTGCCAGCACCCCCAGATTGGCGGGCTCCTACAATGAGCAGTTCTTC. Its translation: CASTPRLAGSYNEQFF.

V gene TRBV9 combines with J gene TRBJ2-5; D perhaps matches TRBD2 (6 bases). The V and J ends lost 3 bases and 0 bases respectively, with 6 bases between them. The germline V gene has CDR1 SGDLS and CDR2 YYNGEE. The CDR3 loop spans 13 amino acids. The CDR3 DNA sequence: TGTGCCAGCAGCGGGGACTACCAAGAGACCCAGTACTTC. As protein: CASSGDYQETQYF.

The V gene is TRBV7-9, the J gene TRBJ2-3, with D perhaps matching TRBD1 (6 bases). The V end lost 4 bases, the J end lost 2 bases, and 19 bases lay between the germline ends. The CDR3 covers 17 residues. The V gene's germline CDR1 is SEHNR and CDR2 FQNEAQ (reference sequence). CDR3 nucleotide sequence: TGTGCCAGCAGCTCACCGGACAGCCCGCTCATCACAGATACGCAGTATTTT. This gives the protein CASSSPDSPLITDTQYF.

The chain is built from TRBV9 and TRBJ2-7; TRBD1 matches 8 bases. The CDR3 loop spans 17 amino acids. V lost 0 bases and J lost 5; bases outside the gene matches: 13. CDR1 is SGDLS, CDR2 YYNGEE, per germline. The CDR3 sequence is CASSVAGPGGVGDEQYF. Here the CDR3 DNA reads TGTGCCAGCAGCGTAGCCGGACCAGGGGGCGTTGGGGACGAGCAGTACTTC.

The chain has TRBV29-1 and TRBJ1-1; 7 bases agree with TRBD1. CDR3 length equals 14 residues. Per germline, CDR1 SQVTM and CDR2 ANQGSEA. Trimming removed 3 bases from V and 4 bases from J; junction bases left unmatched: 8. CDR3 nucleotide sequence: TGCAGCGTTGATTACCGACAGGGTAGCACTGAAGCTTTCTTT. It yields the protein CSVDYRQGSTEAFF.

The V and J genes are TRBV11-1 and TRBJ1-1, with D perhaps matching TRBD1 (6 bases). The CDR3 extends over 16 amino acids. The V end was cut by 2 bases, the J end by 7 bases, with 20 bases between. Looked up from germline, CDR1 is SGHAT and CDR2 is FQDESV (reference sequence). Here the CDR3 DNA reads TGTGCCAGCAGCTTAATGGCGCTAAGGGGGAAGGGTGAAGCTTTCTTT. Protein product: CASSLMALRGKGEAFF.

The chain joins TRBV3-1 (or the pseudogene TRBV3-2) to TRBJ1-2; tentative D call: TRBD1 (6 bases). CDR1 is LGHDT and CDR2 is YNNKEL in the germline V gene (reference sequence). This CDR3 region has 15 residues. The germline V and J ends were trimmed by 4 bases and 8 bases, with 20 bases remaining between them. CDR3 protein: CASSPLGGEGLGYTF. CDR3 sequence (DNA): TGTGCCAGCAGCCCCCTAGGGGGAGAAGGTTTGGGCTACACCTTC.

The J gene is TRBJ2-1, the V gene TRBV7-9; 10 bases line up with TRBD2. The trim removed 4 bases at V and 6 bases at J, leaving 6 bases unmatched. CDR1 and CDR2 (germline): SEHNR, FQNEAQ (reference sequence). This CDR3 is built from 15 residues. DNA for the CDR3: TGTGCCAGCAGCTCTGGACTAGCGGAGGGCAATGAGCAGTTCTTC. Its translation is CASSSGLAEGNEQFF.

The rearrangement uses TRBV18 and TRBJ1-2; tentative D call: TRBD1 (5 bases). Germline V gene sequence: CDR1 KGHSH, CDR2 LQKENI. Trimming removed 1 base at V and 8 bases at J, with 8 bases between. The CDR3 sequence is 12 residues long. CDR3 DNA sequence: TGTGCCAGCTCACCACGGGGCGAAGGCTACACCTTC. Its protein product is CASSPRGEGYTF.

The gene calls are TRBV19 and TRBJ2-3; 8 bases are a match to TRBD1. The CDR3 is 16 residues long. The V and J ends lost 4 bases and 1 base, in that order; junction bases with no gene match: 7. Germline assignment: CDR1 LNHDA and CDR2 SQIVND (reference sequence). The CDR3 spells CASSKQGAAGTDTQYF. The CDR3 nucleotides read TGTGCCAGTAGTAAGCAGGGGGCCGCTGGCACAGATACGCAGTATTTT. The full variable domain, in which reference TRBV19 and TRBJ2-3 provide the parts outside the CDR3, is DGGITQSPKYLFRKEGQNVTLSCEQNLNHDAMYWYRQDPGQGLRLIYYSQIVNDFQKGDIAEGYSVSREKKESFPLTVTSAQKNPTAFYLCASSKQGAAGTDTQYFGPGTRLTVL.

The chain links TRBV20-1 to TRBJ2-1; D possibly corresponds to TRBD2 (7 bases). Trimming shortened V by 3 bases and J by 8 bases, and 20 bases separated the two germline ends. Germline values: CDR1 DFQATT, CDR2 SNEGSKA (reference sequence). This CDR3 is built from 15 residues. CDR3 in DNA: TGCAGTGCTAGTAACGTAGGGGGAGGGCTGGATGAGCAGTTCTTC. As protein: CSASNVGGGLDEQFF.

The rearrangement links TRBV6-6 to TRBJ2-3; TRBD2 agrees at 11 bases. This CDR3 contains 16 residues. Germline V gene lookup returns CDR1 MNHNY and CDR2 SVGAGI (reference sequence). V was pared by 5 bases and J by 6 bases, with 10 bases of the junction left unmatched. CDR3 amino acids: CASSPLSGRAGDTQYF. DNA of the CDR3: TGTGCCAGCAGTCCCCTTAGCGGGAGGGCAGGCGATACGCAGTATTTT.

The rearrangement joins TRBV5-8 to TRBJ2-1; TRBD2 matches at 8 bases. Germline CDR1 SGHTS, CDR2 YDEGEE. This CDR3 is built from 15 residues. J lost 1 base, V lost 1 base, and 1 base had no gene match. CDR3 nucleotide sequence: TGTGCCAGCAGCTTGCGGGGGGGTTCCTACAATGAGCAGTTCTTC. Amino acids: CASSLRGGSYNEQFF.

The chain combines TRBV5-5 with TRBJ1-4, with 7 bases matching TRBD1. Unmatched junction bases numbered 18, after V lost 4 bases and J lost 6 bases. The CDR3 consists of 18 residues. Germline loops: CDR1 SGHKS, CDR2 YYEKEE (reference sequence). CDR3 amino acids: CASSPATGRIGEDEKLFF. CDR3 DNA: TGTGCCAGCAGCCCGGCGACAGGGAGGATTGGGGAAGATGAAAAACTGTTTTTT.

The chain joins TRBV4-2 to TRBJ1-2; the D gene is possibly TRBD1 (6 bases). This CDR3 comprises 14 residues. The germline V gene has CDR1 LGHNA and CDR2 YNFKEQ. Trimming removed 3 bases from V and 8 bases from J, with 16 bases in between. CDR3 in amino acids: CASSQRPGGGGYTF. CDR3 nucleotides: TGTGCCAGCAGCCAGAGGCCGGGGGGCGGGGGCTACACCTTC.

DNA of the CDR3: TGTGCCAGCAGCCCGCGGGCACACACTGAAGCTTTCTTT. Translation: CASSPRAHTEAFF. The chain uses TRBV5-6 and TRBJ1-1, with D uncertain. Looked up from germline, CDR1 is SGHDT and CDR2 is YYEEEE. The CDR3 loop spans 13 amino acids. V was pared by 4 bases and J by 3 bases, with 10 bases between.

The chain carries TRBV7-2 and TRBJ1-1; a possible D gene is TRBD1 (5 bases). Trimming took off 2 bases at V and 1 base at J, with 11 bases between the two ends. CDR3 length: 15 amino acids. CDR1 and CDR2 from the germline V gene are SGHTA and FQGNSA. In DNA, the CDR3 is TGTGCCAGCAGCTTAAGGAGGGGCCCGAACACTGAAGCTTTCTTT. Translating gives CASSLRRGPNTEAFF. Supplemented by reference TRBV7-2 and TRBJ1-1, the full variable domain reads GAGVSQSPSNKVTEKGKDVELRCDPISGHTALYWYRQSLGQGLEFLIYFQGNSAPDKSGLPSDRFSAERTGGSVSTLTIQRTQQEDSAVYLCASSLRRGPNTEAFFGQGTRLTVV.

The rearrangement uses TRBV19 and TRBJ2-3; the D gene is possibly TRBD1 (5 bases). Germline values: CDR1 LNHDA, CDR2 SQIVND (reference sequence). Trimming removed 4 bases from V and 1 base from J, with 6 bases in between. This CDR3 is built from 13 residues. The CDR3 DNA reads TGTGCCAGTAGTAAAGGGGGCACAGATACGCAGTATTTT. Its protein is CASSKGGTDTQYF.